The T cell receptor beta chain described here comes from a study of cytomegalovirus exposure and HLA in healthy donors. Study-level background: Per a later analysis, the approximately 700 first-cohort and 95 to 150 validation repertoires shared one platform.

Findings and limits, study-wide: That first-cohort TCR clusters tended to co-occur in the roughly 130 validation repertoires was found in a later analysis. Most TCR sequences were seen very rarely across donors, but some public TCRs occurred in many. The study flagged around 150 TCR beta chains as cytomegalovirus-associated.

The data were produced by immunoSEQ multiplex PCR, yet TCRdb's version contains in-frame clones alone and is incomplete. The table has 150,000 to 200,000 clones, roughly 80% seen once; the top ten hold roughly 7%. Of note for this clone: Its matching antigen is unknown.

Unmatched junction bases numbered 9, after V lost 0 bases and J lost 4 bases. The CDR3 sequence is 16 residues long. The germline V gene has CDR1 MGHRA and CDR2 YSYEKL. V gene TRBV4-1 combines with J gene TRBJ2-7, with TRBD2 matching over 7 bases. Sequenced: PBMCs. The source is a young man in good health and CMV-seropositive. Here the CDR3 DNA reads TGCGCCAGCAGCCAAGATCGCGGGAGATTGGTTTACGAGCAGTACTTC. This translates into CASSQDRGRLVYEQYF.